The 8 T cell receptor beta chains given below trace back to one sample, sequenced in a study of cytomegalovirus exposure and HLA in healthy donors. 60 Vbeta and 13 Jbeta primers were used in PCR. Clones were read by immunoSEQ multiplex PCR, and TCRdb kept only the in-frame ones, dropping some. The sample contains some 200,000 clones, roughly 80% of which appear only once. The source material was PBMCs. Receptor source: a woman aged 25 to 39 in good health and CMV-seronegative.

The genes are TRBV5-4 and TRBJ2-1; perhaps TRBD2 as D (5 bases). In germline, CDR1 is SGHNT, CDR2 YYREEE (reference sequence). This CDR3 has 11 residues. V was shortened by 0 bases and J by 10 bases, with 5 bases between the two germline ends. The CDR3 region has the DNA TGTGCCAGCAGCTTGGGGAGGGAGCAGTTCTTC. Translation: CASSLGREQFF. The full variable domain, with the rest looked up from reference TRBV5-4 and TRBJ2-1, is ETGVTQSPTHLIKTRGQQVTLRCSSQSGHNTVSWYQQALGQGPQFIFQYYREEENGRGNFPPRFSGLQFPNYSSELNVNALELDDSALYLCASSLGREQFFGPGTRLTVL.

V gene TRBV14 combines with J gene TRBJ1-5; possible D gene TRBD1, 6 bases. CDR1 and CDR2 (germline): SGHDN, FVKESK. The CDR3 has 14 residues. Trimming removed 1 base from V and 4 bases from J, with 8 bases in between. The CDR3 region is CASSQAGVNQPQHF. The CDR3 DNA follows: TGTGCCAGCAGCCAAGCAGGGGTTAATCAGCCCCAGCATTTT.

This clone was detected only once. The J gene is TRBJ1-2, the V gene TRBV7-9; the D gene is possibly TRBD1 (6 bases). Germline values: CDR1 SEHNR, CDR2 FQNEAQ (reference sequence). Trimming removed 5 bases from V and 8 bases from J, with 15 bases in between. CDR3 length: 13 residues. The CDR3 coding sequence is TGTGCCAGCAGCCGGACAGATGAGTGGGGCTACACCTTC. This codes for CASSRTDEWGYTF. The entire variable domain, with the rest obtained from reference TRBV7-9 and TRBJ1-2, is as follows: DTGVSQNPRHKITKRGQNVTFRCDPISEHNRLYWYRQTLGQGPEFLTYFQNEAQLEKSRLLSDRFSAERPKGSFSTLEIQRTEQGDSAMYLCASSRTDEWGYTFGSGTRLTVV.

The chain couples TRBV30 to TRBJ2-1; 10 bases map to TRBD2. Trimming took 5 bases from V and 8 from J; bases not matched to a gene: 12. The CDR3 extends over 15 amino acids. The germline V gene encodes CDR1 GTSNPN and CDR2 SVGIG (reference sequence). CDR3 DNA sequence: TGTGCCTGGTTACGAACTAGCGGGATCAAGGATGAGCAGTTCTTC. Its translation: CAWLRTSGIKDEQFF. Full variable domain (remainder filled in from reference TRBV30 and TRBJ2-1): SQTIHQWPATLVQPVGSPLSLECTVEGTSNPNLYWYRQAAGRGLQLLFYSVGIGQISSEVPQNLSASRPQDRQFILSSKKLLLSDSGFYLCAWLRTSGIKDEQFFGPGTRLTVL.

This clone was counted between two and nine times. The chain has TRBV10-3 and TRBJ2-7, with D possibly matching TRBD1 (5 bases). V was pared by 0 bases and J by 0 bases, with 9 bases between. The germline V gene has CDR1 ENHRY and CDR2 SYGVKD. The CDR3 is made up of 15 amino acids. CDR3 coding DNA: TGTGCCATCAGTGAGTCGACTGACAGCTCCTACGAGCAGTACTTC. Amino acid sequence: CAISESTDSSYEQYF.

This clone was seen once. The chain recombines TRBV5-4 with TRBJ2-7; possibly TRBD2 for D (6 bases). Trimming stripped 1 base from V and 4 bases from J, with 9 bases between. Per germline, CDR1 SGHNT and CDR2 YYREEE (reference sequence). This CDR3 is 13 amino acids long. Written as DNA, the CDR3 is TGTGCCAGCAGCTTGAACGGGGGATACGAGCAGTACTTC. It yields the protein CASSLNGGYEQYF.

The V gene is TRBV7-9, the J gene TRBJ1-4; tentative D call: TRBD1 (5 bases). Per germline, CDR1 SEHNR and CDR2 FQNEAQ (reference sequence). The CDR3 sequence is 18 residues long. Trimming left V 1 base short and J 0 bases short, with 15 bases between. DNA for the CDR3: TGTGCCAGCAGCTTAGTGGGAAAACCAGGGACAACTAATGAAAAACTGTTTTTT. Protein sequence: CASSLVGKPGTTNEKLFF.

This chain connects TRBV5-6 to TRBJ1-3, with 9 positions matching TRBD1. The germline V gene has CDR1 SGHDT and CDR2 YYEEEE. The ends lost 2 bases at V and 7 bases at J; junction bases unmatched: 4. The CDR3 runs to 14 residues. CDR3: CASSFLDRGNTIYF. DNA of the CDR3: TGTGCCAGCAGCTTCTTAGACAGGGGGAACACCATATATTTT.